The T cell receptor beta chain under discussion was sequenced for a study of blood T cell repertoires in COVID-19. Study in general: PBMCs, B-cell-depleted T cells, or T cells were the source of the cDNA or gDNA that made up the material.

Losses at the gene ends were 6 bases for V and 2 bases for J; bases not matched to a gene: 13. The length of the CDR3 is 18 residues. Germline V gene data show CDR1 as LNHDA and CDR2 as SQIVND (reference sequence). Repertoires were generated with immunoSEQ multiplex PCR, while TCRdb's copy carries only in-frame clones and drops some. The sample has some 38,000 clones, about 85% seen once. This chain links TRBV19 with TRBJ2-2; 9 nucleotides agree with TRBD1. Sample: peripheral blood. This TCR derives from a man aged 45 to 65 with active COVID-19. As DNA, the CDR3 is TGTGCCAGTAGATCCGACTTACCGGGACAGGGAAACACCGGGGAGCTGTTTTTT. This gives the protein CASRSDLPGQGNTGELFF.